The T cell receptor (beta chain) described here comes from a study of cytomegalovirus exposure and HLA in healthy donors. Using immunoSEQ multiplex PCR, the repertoire was profiled, and TCRdb retains in-frame clones only, with some absent. The table records roughly 250,000 clones, about 83% of them present only once. The V end lost 1 base, the J end lost 4 bases, and 11 bases lay between the germline ends. The germline CDR1 and CDR2 sequences are SGHVS and FNYEAQ. CDR3 length: 15 residues. The donors were members of the roughly 120-subject validation cohort (separate from the approximately 670-subject first cohort).

The sample taken for sequencing was PBMCs. The rearrangement links TRBV7-6 to TRBJ1-5; D gene uncertain. The receptor was derived from a man between 18 and 29 years old in good health and CMV-seronegative. The CDR3 nucleotides read TGTGCCAGCAGCTTAGGGTCGGGTAGAAATCAGCCCCAGCATTTT. This sequence encodes CASSLGSGRNQPQHF.